What follows is one TCR beta chain and its context. Time point specified: sample taken at primary tumor resection. No cells were sorted before sequencing. The whole RNA sequenced was extracted from tumor, nontumor lung or frozen PBMC. A unique molecular identifier was carried by every single TCR cDNA molecule. One entry per CDR3 protein results from TCRdb running MiXCR on the 5' RACE reads. The sample shows fewer than 55,000 distinct CDR3 sequences, approximately 7.6% of them seen only once. The data were taken from a study of spatial heterogeneity in lung cancer. Study background: Sequencing consistently turned up more beta-chain sequences than alpha-chain sequences.

Source: PBMCs, taken at surgery. The clonotype comes from a female donor with early-stage non-small cell lung cancer.

The CDR3 spells CASSLVRGPTNTEAFF. Here the CDR3 DNA reads TGTGCCAGCAGCTTGGTCAGAGGGCCCACGAACACTGAAGCTTTCTTT. This rearrangement joins TRBV5-6 to TRBJ1-1, with D hard to call. With 0 bases removed from V and 1 base from J, the gap between germline ends came to 13 bases. Germline CDR1 SGHDT, CDR2 YYEEEE. CDR3 length equals 16 residues.